These 11 T cell receptor beta chains originate from one sample sequenced in a study of T cell responses to AZD1222 COVID-19 vaccine. Sequencing was performed with immunoSEQ multiplex PCR; in TCRdb, only in-frame clones are kept and a portion is missing. The data hold 200,000 or so clones, with 80% to 90% observed a single time. Sequencing used peripheral blood, obtained on day 0 of MenACWY control vaccination. All receptors come from an adult in good health.

The J gene is TRBJ2-7, the V gene TRBV28, with TRBD1 identical over 9 bases. V lost 4 bases to trimming and J lost 3 bases; unmatched junction nucleotides: 4. Germline CDR1 is MDHEN and CDR2 is SYDVKM. This CDR3 is 14 amino acids long. CDR3: CASSYRGRNYEQYF. The CDR3, as DNA: TGTGCCAGCAGTTACAGGGGGCGAAACTACGAGCAGTACTTC.

V usage is TRBV3-1 (or the pseudogene TRBV3-2) and J usage is TRBJ2-5; D perhaps matches TRBD1 (6 bases). The CDR3 sequence is 14 residues long. CDR1 and CDR2 from the germline V gene are LGHDT and YNNKEL (reference sequence). Between the trimmed V and J ends, which lost 2 bases and 5 bases, there was a span of 12 bases. The CDR3 spells CASSQQGIRETQYF. The CDR3 DNA follows: TGTGCCAGCAGCCAACAGGGGATCCGTGAGACCCAGTACTTC.

The V gene is TRBV5-4, the J gene TRBJ1-1; 9 positions agree with TRBD1. Germline-derived CDR1 and CDR2 are SGHNT and YYREEE (reference sequence). V lost 7 bases and J lost 7; bases outside the gene matches: 8. CDR3 length: 13 residues. The CDR3 DNA follows: TGTGCCAGCCAACAGGGGGCTTACAGTGAAGCTTTCTTT. Translated: CASQQGAYSEAFF.

This rearrangement joins TRBV24-1 to TRBJ1-3; D unclear. The CDR3 has 11 amino acids. The V end was cut by 12 bases, the J end by 4 bases, with 9 bases between. CDR1 is KGHDR, CDR2 SFDVKD, per germline. CDR3 protein: CAGSRGNTIYF. For the CDR3, the DNA is TGTGCCGGTAGCCGGGGAAACACCATATATTTT.

The chain joins TRBV6-5 to TRBJ1-2, with 9 bases aligning to TRBD1. The CDR3 loop spans 14 amino acids. The germline CDR1 and CDR2 sequences are MNHEY and SVGAGI. The ends lost 4 bases at V and 5 bases at J; junction bases unmatched: 5. CDR3 sequence: CASSWTGERYGYTF. The CDR3 region has the DNA TGTGCCAGCAGTTGGACAGGGGAGCGGTATGGCTACACCTTC.

The gene calls are TRBV5-1 and TRBJ1-1; 8 bases map to TRBD1. The CDR3 sequence is 16 residues long. The germline gives CDR1 SGHRS, CDR2 YFSETQ. The V gene end was trimmed by 3 bases and the J gene end by 3 bases; junction bases not matched to a gene: 10. CDR3 nucleotide sequence: TGCGCCAGCAGCTCTCTAAACAGGGGGTCGGACACTGAAGCTTTCTTT. Residues: CASSSLNRGSDTEAFF. The variable domain in full, with the rest retrieved from reference TRBV5-1 and TRBJ1-1, is KAGVTQTPRYLIKTRGQQVTLSCSPISGHRSVSWYQQTPGQGLQFLFEYFSETQRNKGNFPGRFSGRQFSNSRSEMNVSTLELGDSALYLCASSSLNRGSDTEAFFGQGTRLTVV.

The chain combines TRBV7-2 with TRBJ2-1; 11 bases agree with TRBD2. Germline-derived CDR1 and CDR2 are SGHTA and FQGNSA. V shed 3 bases and J 4 bases; nucleotides not matched to a gene: 5. CDR3 size: 16 residues. DNA for the CDR3: TGTGCCAGCAGCTTTATAACTAGCGGGGGTTACAATGAGCAGTTCTTC. This translates into CASSFITSGGYNEQFF.

This chain uses TRBV4-3 with TRBJ1-1; maybe TRBD1 (5 bases). With 0 bases removed from V and 5 bases from J, the gap between germline ends came to 13 bases. Germline CDR1 and CDR2: LGHNA and YSLEER. This CDR3 has 15 amino acids. CDR3 coding DNA: TGCGCCAGCAGCCAAGACCGGCGGGGGGGTACTGAAGCTTTCTTT. Encoded protein: CASSQDRRGGTEAFF.

This clone came up a few times. V gene TRBV7-2 combines with J gene TRBJ1-2; D unclear. The CDR3 has 13 amino acids. The ends were cut back, 5 bases at V and 1 base at J, with 8 bases in the middle. Germline V gives CDR1 SGHTA, CDR2 FQGNSA. Written as DNA, the CDR3 is TGTGCCAGCAGCCTCCGGGGTAACTATGGCTACACCTTC. This sequence encodes CASSLRGNYGYTF.

The chain links TRBV4-3 to TRBJ1-1; possible D gene TRBD1, 6 bases. Germline V lookup: CDR1 LGHNA, CDR2 YSLEER. CDR3 size: 13 residues. Trimming left V 3 bases short and J 3 bases short, with 8 bases between. The CDR3 region has the DNA TGCGCCAGCAGCCAGAACAGGGACACTGAAGCTTTCTTT. Its translation is CASSQNRDTEAFF.

This clone turned up a few times. The chain recombines TRBV11-3 with TRBJ2-4; D ambiguous. Germline CDR1 and CDR2: SGHNT and YENEEA. The ends were cut back, 1 base at V and 6 bases at J, with 1 base in the middle. This CDR3 spans 11 amino acids. The CDR3 sequence is CASSLGNIQYF. CDR3 coding DNA: TGTGCCAGCAGCTTAGGAAACATTCAGTACTTC.